The rows below give T cell receptor beta chains drawn from one sample of a study of cytomegalovirus exposure and HLA in healthy donors. TCRdb's table, derived via immunoSEQ multiplex PCR, lists solely in-frame clones and lacks some. The sample includes approximately 140,000 clones. The sequenced sample consisted of PBMCs. Receptors originate from a woman aged 40 to 50 in good health and CMV-seronegative. Each CDR3 is given with its conserved first and last residue. D genes are given only for firm matches.

j_gene	d_gene	v_gene	CDR3aa	CDR3nt
TRBJ2-1	.	TRBV7-9	CASSQGSGGYNEQFF	TGTGCCAGCAGCCAGGGGTCGGGGGGTTACAATGAGCAGTTCTTC
TRBJ2-3	.	TRBV19	CASSIGGGDTQYF	TGTGCCAGTAGTATAGGGGGCGGAGATACGCAGTATTTT
TRBJ2-7	TRBD1	TRBV28	CASSLEQGNYEQYF	TGTGCCAGCAGTTTAGAACAGGGGAACTACGAGCAGTACTTC
TRBJ2-1	.	TRBV10-2	CASRGGVGSYNEQFF	TGCGCCAGCCGGGGCGGGGTCGGCTCCTACAATGAGCAGTTCTTC
TRBJ2-3	.	TRBV4-3	CASREYGAGGTDTQYF	TGCGCCAGCAGGGAGTACGGGGCAGGGGGGACAGATACGCAGTATTTT
TRBJ1-6	.	TRBV28	CASSGTRLMPLHF	TGTGCCAGCTCCGGGACACGACTTATGCCCCTCCACTTT
TRBJ2-7	.	TRBV12-1	CASSFRGLYEQYF	TGTGCCAGCAGCTTTCGGGGTCTATACGAGCAGTACTTC
TRBJ2-2	.	TRBV7-2	CASGRTMNTGELFF	TGTGCCAGCGGGAGGACAATGAACACCGGGGAGCTGTTTTTT
TRBJ2-1	.	TRBV4-1	CASSHPGGRGINEQFF	TGCGCCAGCAGCCACCCCGGGGGGAGGGGGATCAATGAGCAGTTCTTC
TRBJ2-3	.	TRBV28	CASSSLRDGGTQYF	TGTGCCAGCAGTTCCTTACGAGACGGGGGTACGCAGTATTTT
TRBJ1-2	.	TRBV19	CASKVRGRGYTF	TGTGCCAGTAAAGTCAGGGGAAGGGGCTACACCTTC
TRBJ1-2	TRBD1	TRBV5-1	CASSSLGQTLNYGYTF	TGCGCCAGCAGCTCCCTGGGACAGACCTTAAACTATGGCTACACCTTC
TRBJ1-4	TRBD1	TRBV9	CASAKGQRNEKLFF	TGTGCCAGCGCGAAGGGACAGCGTAATGAAAAACTGTTTTTT
TRBJ1-3	.	TRBV7-9	CALEADSGNTIYF	TGTGCCCTGGAGGCTGACTCTGGAAACACCATATATTTT
TRBJ2-7	TRBD1	TRBV28	CASSRQGGYEQYF	TGTGCCAGCAGCCGACAGGGGGGCTACGAGCAGTACTTC
TRBJ2-7	.	TRBV7-8	CASSLMPGQAYEQYF	TGTGCCAGCAGCTTAATGCCCGGACAAGCCTACGAGCAGTACTTC
TRBJ1-3	TRBD1	TRBV6-5	CASSYEQGARGNTIYF	TGTGCCAGCAGTTACGAACAGGGGGCGCGAGGAAACACCATATATTTT
TRBJ1-4	.	TRBV5-4	CASSYRDEKLFF	TGTGCCAGCAGCTACAGGGATGAAAAACTGTTTTTT
TRBJ1-4	TRBD1	TRBV28	CASRWDRGQGQDEKLFF	TGTGCCAGCAGGTGGGACAGGGGGCAAGGACAGGACGAAAAACTGTTTTTT
TRBJ1-5	TRBD1	TRBV27	CASSPLRAGGLRSNQPQHF	TGTGCCAGCAGTCCCTTGAGGGCAGGGGGTCTGAGAAGCAATCAGCCCCAGCATTTT
TRBJ2-5	TRBD1	TRBV5-1	CASSLTGTGVETQYF	TGCGCCAGCAGCCTCACCGGGACAGGGGTGGAGACCCAGTACTTC
TRBJ1-1	.	TRBV27	CASRNTEAFF	TGTGCCAGTAGGAACACTGAAGCTTTCTTT
TRBJ1-1	.	TRBV28	CASGPGQVSTEAFF	TGTGCCAGCGGCCCAGGGCAGGTCAGCACTGAAGCTTTCTTT
TRBJ2-1	TRBD2	TRBV9	CASSPGRNSSYNEQFF	TGTGCCAGCAGCCCCGGGAGGAATAGCTCCTACAATGAGCAGTTCTTC
TRBJ1-2	.	TRBV7-2	CASSSRVEGYTF	TGTGCCAGCAGCTCGCGGGTGGAGGGCTACACCTTC
TRBJ1-1	.	TRBV10-3	CAISPGNTEAFF	TGTGCCATCAGTCCAGGTAACACTGAAGCTTTCTTT
TRBJ2-2	.	TRBV6-5	CASSYGPSGELFF	TGTGCCAGCAGTTACGGGCCGAGCGGGGAGCTGTTTTTT
TRBJ2-5	TRBD2	TRBV7-2	CASSLSGGHETQYF	TGTGCCAGCAGCCTTAGCGGGGGGCACGAGACCCAGTACTTC
TRBJ2-5	TRBD2	TRBV5-1	CASSLRPGGSQETQYF	TGCGCCAGCAGCTTGAGACCGGGGGGGTCTCAAGAGACCCAGTACTTC
TRBJ1-1	TRBD1	TRBV10-3	CAISDSTGTGNTEAFF	TGTGCCATCAGTGACTCGACCGGGACAGGGAACACTGAAGCTTTCTTT
TRBJ1-1	.	TRBV29-1	CSVGRVGANTEAFF	TGCAGCGTGGGAAGGGTGGGGGCGAACACTGAAGCTTTCTTT
TRBJ2-7	TRBD1	TRBV6-5	CASRSPGQGANEQYF	TGTGCCAGCAGATCCCCGGGACAGGGAGCCAACGAGCAGTACTTC
TRBJ1-1	.	TRBV28	CASSLRQYMNTEAFF	TGTGCCAGCAGTCTTAGACAGTACATGAACACTGAAGCTTTCTTT
TRBJ2-2	TRBD1	TRBV7-2	CASSFTGGGRNGELFF	TGTGCCAGCAGCTTTACAGGGGGCGGGCGGAACGGGGAGCTGTTTTTT
TRBJ1-4	.	TRBV4-2	CASSQERGSGEKLFF	TGTGCCAGCAGCCAAGAGAGGGGGTCCGGTGAAAAACTGTTTTTT
TRBJ1-1	TRBD1	TRBV7-2	CASSETSGTAAFF	TGTGCCAGCAGCGAGACCTCCGGGACAGCCGCTTTCTTT
TRBJ1-4	.	TRBV7-2	CASRGAGSLPPKLFF	TGTGCCAGCAGGGGGGCGGGCAGCTTGCCTCCGAAACTGTTTTTT
TRBJ1-3	.	TRBV18	CASSPTQAGNTIYF	TGTGCCAGCTCACCGACACAGGCTGGAAACACCATATATTTT
TRBJ2-1	TRBD2	TRBV28	CASYPGRGKSSYNEQFF	TGTGCCAGCTATCCAGGGAGGGGAAAATCCTCCTACAATGAGCAGTTCTTC
TRBJ2-5	TRBD2	TRBV6-5	CASRLAGGQGETQYF	TGTGCCAGCAGACTAGCGGGGGGGCAGGGAGAGACCCAGTACTTC
TRBJ1-2	TRBD1	TRBV6-1	CASSGGTGDYGYTF	TGTGCCAGCAGTGGTGGGACAGGGGATTATGGCTACACCTTC
TRBJ1-6	.	TRBV2	CASSAWSSYNSPLHF	TGTGCCAGCAGTGCTTGGAGCTCCTATAATTCACCCCTCCACTTT
TRBJ2-5	TRBD1	TRBV7-2	CASSQQGSETQYF	TGTGCCAGCAGTCAACAGGGGTCGGAGACCCAGTACTTC
TRBJ2-5	.	TRBV28	CASGFYLIRGETQYF	TGTGCCAGCGGATTCTACTTAATCAGGGGAGAGACCCAGTACTTC
TRBJ1-5	TRBD1	TRBV6-5	CASGTGRNQPQHF	TGTGCCAGCGGGACAGGGCGCAATCAGCCCCAGCATTTT
TRBJ1-5	.	TRBV5-6	CASSLWQVKQPQHF	TGTGCCAGCAGCTTGTGGCAGGTGAAGCAGCCCCAGCATTTT
TRBJ2-7	.	TRBV28	CASSFGGASSYEQYF	TGTGCCAGCAGTTTCGGCGGCGCCAGCTCCTACGAGCAGTACTTC
TRBJ2-7	TRBD1	TRBV9	CASSVTTGPHPYEQYF	TGTGCCAGCAGCGTCACGACAGGGCCGCATCCCTACGAGCAGTACTTC
TRBJ2-7	.	TRBV6-5	CASSRDGAGAYEQYF	TGTGCCAGCAGTAGAGATGGGGCAGGGGCCTACGAGCAGTACTTC
TRBJ1-6	.	TRBV6-5	CASSYGGTTYNSPLHF	TGTGCCAGCAGTTACGGGGGGACCACCTATAATTCACCCCTCCACTTT
TRBJ1-5	.	TRBV9	CASSEQGGQPQHF	TGTGCCAGCAGCGAACAGGGTGGACAGCCCCAGCATTTT
TRBJ1-5	.	TRBV7-2	CASSPGSGNQPQHF	TGTGCCAGCAGCCCAGGGTCGGGCAATCAGCCCCAGCATTTT
TRBJ1-5	.	TRBV28	CASSPPQGWQPQHF	TGTGCCAGCAGTCCCCCTCAGGGATGGCAGCCCCAGCATTTT
TRBJ1-5	.	TRBV2	CASTEQGDNQPQHF	TGTGCCAGCACCGAGCAGGGTGACAATCAGCCCCAGCATTTT
TRBJ2-2	.	TRBV10-3	CAISDRVAGELFF	TGTGCCATCAGTGACAGGGTGGCCGGGGAGCTGTTTTTT